A single sample gave rise to the 9 T cell receptor beta chains below, sequenced in a study of regulatory T cells in long-lasting Graves disease. As for time point: newly diagnosed GD, antithyroid drugs for less than 3 months. Generation of the TCR library employed RNA extracted from PBMCs. Building of the TCR beta libraries involved iRepertoire HTBI primers and Arm-PCR of CDR3 regions. TCRdb re-called the multiplex PCR reads through MiXCR, storing one row per CDR3 protein. This sample carries around 480,000 distinct CDR3 sequences, about 16% of them seen once, and the ten largest clones take over 9%. This same sample was also taken into another study, of T cells in Graves' hyperthyroidism and ophthalmopathy.

The sample here was peripheral blood mononuclear cells (PBMCs), taken at new diagnosis, from a patient treated with antithyroid drugs. The receptors stem from a middle-aged man with Graves disease.

This clonotype appeared a few times. In nucleotides, the CDR3 is TGTGCCAGCAGTGAGACTAGCTATGTTCAAGAGACCCAGTACTTC. It encodes CASSETSYVQETQYF. The chain has TRBV25-1 and TRBJ2-5; TRBD2 agrees at 7 bases. Unmatched junction bases numbered 6, after V lost 3 bases and J lost 2 bases. The CDR3 is made up of 15 amino acids. CDR1 is MGHDK, CDR2 SYGVNS, per germline.

This clonotype was observed at least ten times. The chain carries TRBV7-9 and TRBJ2-7; tentatively, D is TRBD1 or TRBD2 (5 bases each). The V gene lost 2 bases and the J gene lost 5 bases, with 13 bases spanning the gap. This CDR3 contains 14 residues. Germline CDR1 and CDR2: SEHNR and FQNEAQ (reference sequence). CDR3 residues: CASSLSGGSNEQYF. In nucleotides, the CDR3 is TGTGCCAGCAGCTTAAGTGGGGGTAGTAACGAGCAGTACTTC.

This clonotype has at least ten counts. This sequence joins TRBV5-6 and TRBJ1-4; D not certain. V lost 6 bases and J lost 2, with 11 bases in between. The CDR3 length is 14 residues. From germline, CDR1 is SGHDT and CDR2 YYEEEE. In DNA, the CDR3 is TGTGCCAGCAACACGGGGTTGACTAATGAAAAACTGTTTTTT. Protein: CASNTGLTNEKLFF.

This clonotype was recorded at least ten times. J is TRBJ2-7 and V is TRBV11-2; TRBD1 or TRBD2 may be the D gene (6 bases each). CDR1 is SGHAT, CDR2 FQNNGV, per germline. The V end lost 6 bases, the J end lost 7 bases, and 19 bases lay between the germline ends. This CDR3 is built from 14 residues. The CDR3 here is CASRFLGGSREQYF. DNA of the CDR3: TGTGCCAGCAGATTCCTCGGGGGCTCGCGGGAGCAGTACTTC.

Many counts were recorded for this clonotype. The V and J genes are TRBV6-1 and TRBJ1-5, with D hard to call. CDR1 is MNHNS and CDR2 is SASEGT in the germline V gene. The CDR3 has 13 amino acids. Trimming removed 11 bases at V and 1 base at J, with 12 bases between. DNA of the CDR3: TGTGCCTGCGCATTCGGGAGCAATCAGCCCCAGCATTTT. It encodes CACAFGSNQPQHF.

This sequence joins TRBV20-1 and TRBJ2-1; possibly TRBD1 for D (6 bases). V shed 3 bases and J shed 0 bases, with 15 bases lying between them. The V gene's germline CDR1 is DFQATT and CDR2 SNEGSKA (reference sequence). The CDR3 spans 16 residues. The CDR3 DNA reads TGCAGTGCTAGTGGATCTCAGGGGTTCTCCTACAATGAGCAGTTCTTC. Encoded protein: CSASGSQGFSYNEQFF.

A note on this clonotype: A much bigger clone sits one base away, suggesting this may be a read error. It is likely a read error, because the conserved phenylalanine at the end of the CDR3 is missing. This chain connects TRBV20-1 to TRBJ2-1, with TRBD1 matching 9 bases. CDR3 length: 14 residues. Germline values: CDR1 DFQATT, CDR2 SNEGSKA (reference sequence). V was clipped by 3 bases and J by 0 bases; unmatched bases: 0. CDR3 DNA: TGCAGTGCTAGGACAGGGGGCTCCTACAATGAGCAGTTCTCC. It translates to CSARTGGSYNEQFS.

This clonotype was counted ten times or more. Germline is not matched at one junction end, which may reflect a read error. The chain is built from TRBV11-1 and TRBJ2-1; D might be TRBD2 (6 bases). The CDR3 runs 16 residues. Germline CDR1 is SGHAT and CDR2 is FQDESV (reference sequence). CDR3 sequence reads: CASSFVSGPSYSEQFF. CDR3 nucleotide sequence: TGTGCCAGCAGCTTTGTCAGCGGGCCCTCCTACAGTGAGCAGTTCTTC.

This clonotype was seen many times. The chain is built from TRBV7-9 and TRBJ2-7, with 8 positions matching TRBD1. The germline V gene encodes CDR1 SEHNR and CDR2 FQNEAQ (reference sequence). This CDR3 comprises 16 residues. Trimming at V came to 4 bases and at J to 1 base, leaving 9 bases not matched to a gene. The CDR3 sequence is CASSWGGQGRSYEQYF. The DNA of the CDR3 is TGTGCCAGCAGCTGGGGAGGACAGGGCCGTTCCTACGAGCAGTACTTC.